The rows below give T cell receptor beta chains drawn from one sample of a study of T cell responses to AZD1222 COVID-19 vaccine. Some clones are missing from TCRdb's copy, which holds only in-frame ones; the method was immunoSEQ multiplex PCR. The repertoire includes approximately 80,000 clones, approximately 85% of them detected once, and about 12% sits in the top ten. The material sequenced was peripheral blood, taken 28 days after the second AZD1222 dose. The source of these receptors is an adult who received the AZD1222 COVID-19 vaccine. CDR3s include the opening cysteine and the closing phenylalanine or tryptophan. The D gene is left open where the match is weak. The listing skips clone size in some rows; elsewhere it reads once, few, many or a size class.

TRBV6-6	.	TRBJ2-1	.	CASSYSEENANEQFF
TRBV28	.	TRBJ1-2	.	CASSLSSPGTYGYTF
TRBV9	TRBD1	TRBJ1-5	.	CASSSGTDYSNQPQHF
TRBV7-2	TRBD1	TRBJ1-1	.	CASSIGQGMGTEAFF
TRBV10-1	.	TRBJ1-1	.	CASSESGRLGTEAFF
TRBV29-1	.	TRBJ2-7	.	CSVDNGYEQYF
TRBV7-9	.	TRBJ2-1	.	CASSPYNEQFF
TRBV20-1	.	TRBJ1-1	.	CSASGQVGEAFF
TRBV7-2	.	TRBJ1-6	.	CASRGGDVTPLHF
TRBV4-3	TRBD1	TRBJ1-2	.	CASSQEDRPYGYTF
TRBV5-4	TRBD1	TRBJ2-3	.	CASRLTGGWTDTQYF
TRBV28	.	TRBJ1-1	.	CASSFGAVTEAFF
TRBV5-4	.	TRBJ1-1	.	CASSLSVGGRNTEAFF
TRBV4-1	.	TRBJ1-1	.	CASSQEAQGKGLKTEAFF
TRBV7-2	.	TRBJ1-1	few	CASSFGPSLQAFF
TRBV18	TRBD1	TRBJ1-6	.	CASSRDRDSYNSPLHF